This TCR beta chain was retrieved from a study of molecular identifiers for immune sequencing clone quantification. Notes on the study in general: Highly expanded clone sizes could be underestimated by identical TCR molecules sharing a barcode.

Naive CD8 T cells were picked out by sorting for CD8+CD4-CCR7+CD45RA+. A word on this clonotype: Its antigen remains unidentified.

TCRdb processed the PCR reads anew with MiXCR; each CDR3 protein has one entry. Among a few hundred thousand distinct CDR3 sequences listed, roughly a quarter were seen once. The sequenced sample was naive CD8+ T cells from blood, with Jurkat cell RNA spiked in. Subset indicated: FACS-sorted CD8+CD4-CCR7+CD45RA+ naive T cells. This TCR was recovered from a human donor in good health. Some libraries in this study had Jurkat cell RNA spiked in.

This chain's CDR3 is CASLAVLNTGELFF. CDR3 coding DNA: TGTGCCAGTCTAGCGGTGCTGAACACCGGGGAGCTGTTTTTT. The chain recombines TRBV2 with TRBJ2-2; 7 bases align to TRBD2. Germline trimming cut 9 bases from V and 1 base from J; bases unmatched to any gene: 5. The germline CDR1 and CDR2 sequences are SNHLY and FYNNEI. The CDR3 loop spans 14 amino acids.